These T cell receptor beta chains were read from a single sample in a study of cytomegalovirus exposure and HLA in healthy donors. Data came from immunoSEQ multiplex PCR; TCRdb stores just in-frame clones and leaves some out. The repertoire has about 160,000 clones, 65% to 85% of them found once; the top ten carry about 6.3%. The source material was PBMCs. Receptor source: a male donor in good health and CMV-seropositive. The conserved cysteine and the conserved F or W are not part of the CDR3 here.

>TRBJ2-1|TRBV4-3
ASSQERLAESYNEQF
>TRBJ2-7|TRBV6-5
ASSYRPGGSGEQY
>TRBJ2-3|TRBV2
ASKSRLAGADTQY
>TRBJ2-7|TRBV7-9
ASSSVGLAGFYSYEQY
>TRBJ2-5|TRBV4-1
ASSQVRGGETQY
>TRBJ2-7|TRBV15
ATSREGGSYEQY
>TRBJ1-5|TRBV30
AWNRQIAVGEPQH
>TRBJ2-2|TRBV11-3
ASSRDSKSGELF
>TRBJ2-2|TRBV5-1
ASSLVGGRTNTGELF
>TRBJ1-4|TRBV28
ASSFQLGHDEKLF
>TRBJ2-1|TRBV28
ASIPLDSYNEQF
>TRBJ2-5|TRBV12-2
ASRYSGTVWETQY
>TRBJ2-2|TRBV5-1
ASSLSFPEPRLF
>TRBJ2-7|TRBV27
ASSLLAGDLREY
>TRBJ2-3|TRBV19
ASSTAGGADTQY
>TRBJ2-5|TRBV27
ASSLTDRGETQY
>TRBJ1-1|TRBV5-1
ASSFGTGVFTEAF
>TRBJ2-3|TRBV27
ASTLWGGTSTDTQY
>TRBJ1-1|TRBV5-1
ASREGVGATEAF
>TRBJ1-2|TRBV19
ASSIDAGTAYGYT
>TRBJ1-1|TRBV27
ASSIRHPGLGTEAF
>TRBJ1-4|TRBV10-3
AISGGQTNTNEKLF
>TRBJ2-3|TRBV5-1
ASSLLGLAGAGGGTDTQY
>TRBJ2-7|TRBV5-1
ASSYFPGLSYEQY
>TRBJ2-7|TRBV5-4
ASSLSGARGDEQY
>TRBJ2-5|TRBV18
ASSRSGTGSGETQY
>TRBJ2-3|TRBV4-3
ASSQSRDRATDTQY
>TRBJ2-3|TRBV7-9
ASSLGEGGADTQY
>TRBJ2-2|TRBV27
ASSWEGAGELF
>TRBJ2-1|TRBV6-1
ASEPSGSRSEQF
>TRBJ2-4|TRBV14
ASSLGTGDFTAKNIQY
>TRBJ1-1|TRBV6-6
ASSPTGQNTEAF
>TRBJ2-1|TRBV5-4
ASSLPGLAGTHEQF